Below, 15 T cell receptor beta chains from the same sample are listed, as sequenced in a study of identical twins. TCRdb re-derived calls from the 5' RACE reads in MiXCR, one entry per CDR3 protein. The sample yields over 600,000 distinct CDR3 sequences, around 20% seen once. This sample also appeared in a second study, on T cells expressing NK-cell markers.

The specimen was PBMCs. These receptors all stem from a woman aged 18 to 35 in good health.

DNA of the CDR3: TGTGCCACCAGCAGAGGGAACCTTGAAGCTTTCTTT. Residues: CATSRGNLEAFF. The chain joins TRBV15 to TRBJ1-1; no firm D call. The length of the CDR3 is 12 residues. V was clipped by 1 base and J by 7 bases, with 7 bases between them. CDR1 and CDR2 (germline): LNHNV, YYDKDF (reference sequence).

This clonotype was recorded a few times. The J gene is TRBJ2-3, the V gene TRBV7-2; D is uncertain. Trimming left V 5 bases short and J 0 bases short, with 9 bases between. Germline V gene lookup returns CDR1 SGHTA and CDR2 FQGNSA. The CDR3 spans 14 residues. The CDR3 sequence: CASSRNPSTDTQYF. The CDR3 nucleotides read TGTGCCAGCAGCCGCAACCCTAGCACAGATACGCAGTATTTT.

This clonotype occurred a few times. J is TRBJ2-3 and V is TRBV11-2; D unclear. The CDR3 has 14 residues. The ends were cut back, 5 bases at V and 4 bases at J, with 13 bases in the middle. Germline CDR1 reads SGHAT; CDR2 reads FQNNGV. The CDR3 bases are TGTGCCAGCAGCCGTACGTCGATCGCAGATACGCAGTATTTT. Its translation is CASSRTSIADTQYF.

This clonotype was seen a handful of times. The chain employs TRBV5-5 and TRBJ2-1; either TRBD1 or TRBD2 may supply D (6 bases each). The V gene lost 1 base and the J gene lost 4 bases, with 12 bases spanning the gap. CDR3 length: 15 residues. Germline V CDR1 and CDR2: SGHKS, YYEKEE (reference sequence). This CDR3 reads CASSLSAGQYNEQFF. CDR3 DNA: TGTGCCAGCAGCTTGTCGGCGGGACAATACAATGAGCAGTTCTTC.

The chain couples TRBV5-1 to TRBJ2-3, with 7 positions matching TRBD2. V trimming: 0 bases; J trimming: 5 bases; junction bases outside the gene matches: 3. The CDR3 totals 14 residues. CDR1 and CDR2 from the germline V gene are SGHRS and YFSETQ. The CDR3 here is CASSLVLAKDTQYF. The CDR3 DNA reads TGCGCCAGCAGCTTGGTACTAGCGAAAGATACGCAGTATTTT.

Many counts were recorded for this clonotype. The chain recombines TRBV9 with TRBJ2-1, with 9 bases identical to TRBD2. The length of the CDR3 is 15 residues. Germline V gene sequence: CDR1 SGDLS, CDR2 YYNGEE. V was clipped by 4 bases and J by 6 bases; unmatched bases: 8. CDR3 in amino acids: CASSPGGLAANEQFF. CDR3 in DNA: TGTGCCAGCAGCCCAGGGGGACTAGCAGCCAATGAGCAGTTCTTC.

A few counts support this clonotype. The J gene is TRBJ1-2, the V gene TRBV20-1; the D is unclear. Germline V gene data show CDR1 as DFQATT and CDR2 as SNEGSKA (reference sequence). V was cut by 6 bases and J by 6 bases, with 11 bases left in between. This CDR3 comprises 11 residues. The CDR3 bases are TGCAGTGCCAAGTGGACCCATGGCTACACCTTC. Its translation is CSAKWTHGYTF.

This clonotype was observed a few times. The chain links TRBV5-6 to TRBJ1-4; D unclear. The CDR3 is made up of 12 amino acids. The ends were cut back, 4 bases at V and 8 bases at J, with 9 bases in the middle. CDR1 and CDR2 (germline): SGHDT, YYEEEE. The CDR3: CASSQHGEKLFF. In DNA form, the CDR3 reads TGTGCCAGCAGCCAACATGGAGAAAAACTGTTTTTT.

This clonotype was found a few times. The rearrangement links TRBV29-1 to TRBJ1-1, with D uncertain. V lost 1 base and J 6 bases, leaving 18 bases between the germline ends. Germline CDR1 SQVTM, CDR2 ANQGSEA. This CDR3 has 15 residues. The CDR3 is CSVEGSKGGVAEAFF. The CDR3 DNA follows: TGCAGCGTTGAAGGCTCCAAGGGCGGGGTCGCTGAAGCTTTCTTT.

A single count supports this clonotype. The V and J genes are TRBV5-1 and TRBJ2-7; 9 bases agree with TRBD1. J gave up 6 bases and V 3 bases, and 4 bases lay outside the gene matches. This CDR3 comprises 13 residues. Per the germline V gene, CDR1 is SGHRS and CDR2 is YFSETQ. In DNA form, the CDR3 reads TGCGCCAGCAGCTGGACAGGGGCGAGCGAGCAGTACTTC. Translated, it gives CASSWTGASEQYF. Filled out from reference TRBV5-1 and TRBJ2-7, the complete variable domain reads KAGVTQTPRYLIKTRGQQVTLSCSPISGHRSVSWYQQTPGQGLQFLFEYFSETQRNKGNFPGRFSGRQFSNSRSEMNVSTLELGDSALYLCASSWTGASEQYFGPGTRLTVT.

The sample holds a few counts of this clonotype. The chain uses TRBV20-1 and TRBJ1-5; weak D call: TRBD1 (5 bases). This CDR3 contains 14 residues. The germline V gene encodes CDR1 DFQATT and CDR2 SNEGSKA (reference sequence). Trimming removed 8 bases from V and 3 bases from J, with 17 bases in between. The CDR3 loop reads CSSSAGTNNQPQHF. The CDR3 DNA follows: TGCAGTTCCTCAGCCGGGACGAACAATCAGCCCCAGCATTTT.

The V gene is TRBV5-1, the J gene TRBJ2-7; maybe TRBD2 (6 bases). Germline loops: CDR1 SGHRS, CDR2 YFSETQ. Trimming shortened V by 4 bases and J by 2 bases, and 13 bases separated the two germline ends. The CDR3 totals 14 residues. CDR3 loop: CASSPGLVTYEQYF. As DNA, the CDR3 is TGCGCCAGCAGCCCGGGACTCGTTACCTACGAGCAGTACTTC.

At least ten counts were recorded for this clonotype. This chain links TRBV20-1 with TRBJ2-7, with D maybe TRBD2 (6 bases). V was shortened by 3 bases and J by 2 bases, with 11 bases between the two germline ends. The germline gives CDR1 DFQATT, CDR2 SNEGSKA (reference sequence). The CDR3 sequence is 13 residues long. CDR3 sequence: CSARSGSPYEQYF. In nucleotides, the CDR3 is TGCAGTGCTAGGTCCGGGAGCCCCTACGAGCAGTACTTC.

The chain recombines TRBV2 with TRBJ2-1; 10 positions match TRBD2. V lost 8 bases, J lost 3 bases, and 7 bases stayed unmatched. The CDR3 length is 15 residues. Germline V lookup: CDR1 SNHLY, CDR2 FYNNEI. CDR3 amino acids: CASLIASGSYNEQFF. Here the CDR3 DNA reads TGTGCCAGCCTAATAGCTAGCGGGAGCTACAATGAGCAGTTCTTC. Together with reference TRBV2 and TRBJ2-1, the CDR3 gives the full variable domain: EPEVTQTPSHQVTQMGQEVILRCVPISNHLYFYWYRQILGQKVEFLVSFYNNEISEKSEIFDDQFSVERPDGSNFTLKIRSTKLEDSAMYFCASLIASGSYNEQFFGPGTRLTVL.

This clonotype was detected a few times. The rearrangement joins TRBV7-8 to TRBJ2-5; 7 bases are shared with TRBD1. J gave up 7 bases and V 5 bases, and 13 bases lay outside the gene matches. This CDR3 comprises 15 residues. CDR1 and CDR2 (germline): SGHVS, FQNEAQ. The CDR3 here is CASSANRGPSVTQYF. The CDR3 region has the DNA TGTGCCAGCAGCGCCAATAGGGGGCCGTCGGTGACCCAGTACTTC.